This TCR beta chain was found in a study of shared clonotypes between healthy human individuals. Findings and caveats of the study: Generally, estimated richness proved larger in naive subsets than it did in memory subsets. When compared with the clonotypes that were shared by all four sorted-subset donors, the non-shared clonotypes turned out to have lower generation probabilities.

Of note for this clone: What it binds is not known. Other DNA variants within this sample encode the same CDR3.

V was clipped by 0 bases and J by 8 bases, with 6 bases between them. In germline, CDR1 is SGDLS, CDR2 YYNGEE. The length of the CDR3 is 12 residues. Under the authors' procedure: Because ImmunoSEQ provided only junction sequences with no quality scores, the filtering differed. Data came from immunoSEQ multiplex PCR; TCRdb stores just in-frame clones and leaves some out. D and trimming come from the DNA, and the V and J calls and clone size come from that table. This table has 2 million to 3 million clones, about 92% appearing once. Donors were Caucasian adults residing in Nashville, Tennessee, USA. Sample: naive CD4+ T cells sorted from blood. The subset denotes: CD45RA+ positively selected. The sequence derives from a man aged 18 to 29 in good health. The chain is built from TRBV9 and TRBJ2-1; D uncertain. The CDR3 nucleotides are TGTGCCAGCAGCGTAGGTCGCGATGAGCAGTTCTTC. As protein: CASSVGRDEQFF.